Presented here are 29 T cell receptor beta chains from one specimen sequenced in a study of T-cell memory formation after mild COVID-19. MiXCR, applied by TCRdb to the 5' RACE reads, yields one record per CDR3 protein. Seen here are hundreds of thousands of distinct CDR3 sequences, 17% observed once, and the top ten hold about 8.1%. The sequenced sample was PBMCs or a T cell subset sorted from them (not recorded which). The source of these receptors is an adult woman who had mild COVID-19 (a few samples of this study predate the infection). Cell type and time point are not known.

The chain combines TRBV5-1 with TRBJ2-3, with 11 bases fitting TRBD2. With 0 bases clipped from V and 1 base from J, the junction kept 1 base outside the gene matches. The CDR3 is made up of 16 amino acids. Germline CDR1 and CDR2: SGHRS and YFSETQ. The CDR3 loop is CASSLELAGGTDTQYF. DNA for the CDR3: TGCGCCAGCAGCTTGGAACTAGCGGGGGGCACAGATACGCAGTATTTT.

This clonotype showed up just a few times. This rearrangement joins TRBV7-2 to TRBJ2-5; perhaps TRBD2 as D (7 bases). V was pared by 1 base and J by 7 bases, with 13 bases between. In germline, CDR1 is SGHTA, CDR2 FQGNSA. This CDR3 has 14 residues. CDR3 in amino acids: CASSLEGGGRTQYF. CDR3 sequence (DNA): TGTGCCAGCAGCTTAGAAGGGGGAGGGAGGACCCAGTACTTC.

The chain couples TRBV30 to TRBJ1-6, with D maybe TRBD1 (5 bases). The CDR3 length is 13 residues. Trimming took 0 bases from V and 9 from J, leaving 9 bases between them. The V gene's germline CDR1 is GTSNPN and CDR2 SVGIG (reference sequence). CDR3 sequence reads: CAWSVLGASPLHF. The CDR3 DNA reads as TGTGCCTGGAGTGTACTTGGGGCTTCACCCCTCCACTTT.

Comment on this clonotype: This may stem from a read error, because a much larger clone lies one nucleotide away. The chain employs TRBV5-1 and TRBJ1-1; no definite D call. CDR3 length equals 14 residues. The germline CDR1 and CDR2 sequences are SGHRS and YFSETQ. CDR3 bases: TGCGCCAGCAGATTGGCAGGTCTAGGCACTGAAGCTTTCTTT. Translation: CASRLAGLGTEAFF.

The chain carries TRBV7-3 and TRBJ2-6; D may correspond to TRBD1 or TRBD2 (5 bases each). Germline V gene sequence: CDR1 SGHTA, CDR2 FQGTGA. V lost 5 bases to trimming and J lost 0 bases, with 14 bases between them. The CDR3 has 17 amino acids. DNA for the CDR3: TGTGCCAGCAGCACTCAGGGACCGAGCTCTGGGGCCAACGTCCTGACTTTC. This translates into CASSTQGPSSGANVLTF.

The chain links TRBV9 to TRBJ1-4; unclear D gene. The germline gives CDR1 SGDLS, CDR2 YYNGEE. This CDR3 comprises 15 residues. Trimming took off 7 bases at V and 0 bases at J, with 13 bases between the two ends. CDR3 in amino acids: CASGTSGTTNEKLFF. The CDR3 coding sequence is TGTGCCAGCGGAACGTCAGGAACAACTAATGAAAAACTGTTTTTT.

This clonotype was detected a few times. The gene calls are TRBV7-6 and TRBJ2-7; 9 nucleotides agree with TRBD2. The V gene's germline CDR1 is SGHVS and CDR2 FNYEAQ. With V trimmed by 8 bases and J by 6 bases, 14 bases remained unmatched. The CDR3 loop spans 15 amino acids. The CDR3 spells CASLESPGLAAEQYF. The DNA of the CDR3 is TGTGCCAGCCTTGAGTCCCCGGGACTAGCTGCCGAGCAGTACTTC.

This clonotype was counted only a few times. The V gene is TRBV12-3 or TRBV12-4, the J gene TRBJ1-1, with 8 bases aligning to TRBD1. The V and J ends lost 5 bases and 0 bases, in that order; junction bases with no gene match: 11. The CDR3 consists of 17 residues. The CDR3: CASSGGQVVGMNTEAFF. The CDR3, as DNA: TGTGCCAGCAGTGGGGGACAGGTTGTAGGCATGAACACTGAAGCTTTCTTT.

The chain joins TRBV6-6 to TRBJ2-7; 12 positions agree with TRBD2. The CDR3 sequence is 15 residues long. Germline V lookup: CDR1 MNHNY, CDR2 SVGAGI (reference sequence). The V and J ends lost 5 bases and 0 bases, in that order; junction bases with no gene match: 2. CDR3 nucleotides: TGTGCCAGCAGTCTAGCGGGAGGGTTCTCCTACGAGCAGTACTTC. Protein: CASSLAGGFSYEQYF.

The chain joins TRBV24-1 to TRBJ2-2, with D perhaps matching TRBD1 (6 bases). The CDR3 runs 17 residues. Per the germline V gene, CDR1 is KGHDR and CDR2 is SFDVKD. V was trimmed by 4 bases and J by 3 bases, leaving 17 bases between them. CDR3 DNA: TGTGCCACCAGTGACACTGAACAGGGACCTGACACCGGGGAGCTGTTTTTT. It translates to CATSDTEQGPDTGELFF.

J is TRBJ1-1 and V is TRBV15; no firm D call. There are 13 residues in the CDR3. V was pared by 0 bases and J by 5 bases, with 7 bases between. CDR1 is LNHNV and CDR2 is YYDKDF in the germline V gene (reference sequence). This CDR3 is CATSRERKTEAFF. The CDR3 coding sequence is TGTGCCACCAGCAGAGAGCGTAAAACTGAAGCTTTCTTT.

This clonotype was observed a few times. The gene calls are TRBV20-1 and TRBJ2-5; no firm D call. Germline CDR1 and CDR2: DFQATT and SNEGSKA (reference sequence). CDR3 length equals 11 residues. V was pared by 0 bases and J by 5 bases, with 4 bases between. CDR3 nucleotides: TGCAGTGCTAGAGATAGGGAGACCCAGTACTTC. It codes for CSARDRETQYF.

V and J are TRBV11-2 and TRBJ1-1; 11 positions agree with TRBD1. The V gene's germline CDR1 is SGHAT and CDR2 FQNNGV. V lost 5 bases, J lost 10 bases, and 9 bases stayed unmatched. This CDR3 spans 14 amino acids. The CDR3 nucleotides are TGTGCCAGCAGCAAACCGGGACAGGGGGAGGGAGCTTTCTTT. Protein sequence: CASSKPGQGEGAFF. Together with reference TRBV11-2 and TRBJ1-1, the CDR3 gives the full variable domain: EAGVAQSPRYKIIEKRQSVAFWCNPISGHATLYWYQQILGQGPKLLIQFQNNGVVDDSQLPKDRFSAERLKGVDSTLKIQPAKLEDSAVYLCASSKPGQGEGAFFGQGTRLTVV.

This clonotype appeared a few times. The genes are TRBV6-1 and TRBJ2-5, with 9 bases matching TRBD2. Germline V CDR1 and CDR2: MNHNS, SASEGT. The CDR3 runs 16 residues. Trimming took 1 base from V and 4 from J; bases not matched to a gene: 7. The CDR3 loop is CASSEGSSGRGETQYF. In DNA form, the CDR3 reads TGTGCCAGCAGTGAAGGGAGTAGCGGGAGAGGAGAGACCCAGTACTTC.

This clonotype was seen ten or more times. CDR3 nucleotides: TGTGCCATCAGCCTAGACAATGAGCAGTTCTTC. Amino acids: CAISLDNEQFF. The chain combines TRBV10-3 with TRBJ2-1; D gene ambiguous. Germline V gene sequence: CDR1 ENHRY, CDR2 SYGVKD. Trimming cost V 6 bases and J 5 bases, with 5 bases left between them. The CDR3 consists of 11 residues.

This clonotype was observed a handful of times. The V call is TRBV5-1, the J call TRBJ2-3, with 8 bases that match TRBD1. The germline V gene encodes CDR1 SGHRS and CDR2 YFSETQ. The CDR3 has 17 amino acids. Trimming at V came to 4 bases and at J to 0 bases, leaving 10 bases not matched to a gene. The CDR3 region has the DNA TGCGCCAGCAGCCCCGGACAGGGAACCCCTAGCACAGATACGCAGTATTTT. It encodes CASSPGQGTPSTDTQYF.

V gene TRBV12-3 or TRBV12-4 combines with J gene TRBJ2-7; D ambiguous. The CDR3 length is 11 residues. Trimming cost V 3 bases and J 5 bases, with 5 bases left between them. This chain's CDR3 is CASSFTHEQYF. CDR3 sequence (DNA): TGTGCCAGCAGTTTTACCCACGAGCAGTACTTC.

The V call is TRBV5-1, the J call TRBJ1-6; a weak D match, TRBD1 (5 bases). Germline loops: CDR1 SGHRS, CDR2 YFSETQ. The CDR3 has 15 amino acids. The V gene lost 0 bases and the J gene lost 10 bases, with 14 bases spanning the gap. For the CDR3, the DNA is TGCGCCAGCAGCTTGGCCGGGCAGGGCGAATCACCCCTCCACTTT. It yields the protein CASSLAGQGESPLHF.

This clonotype was recorded at least ten times. This chain joins TRBV5-1 and TRBJ2-1; D could derive from TRBD1 or TRBD2 (5 bases each). There are 15 residues in the CDR3. Germline CDR1 and CDR2: SGHRS and YFSETQ. V was shortened by 2 bases and J by 2 bases, with 11 bases between the two germline ends. This CDR3 reads CASSFYRRPYNEQFF. The DNA for the CDR3 is TGCGCCAGCAGCTTTTACAGGAGGCCCTACAATGAGCAGTTCTTC.

This clonotype was recorded a few times. The CDR3 coding sequence is TGTGCCAGTAGTATGGGACAGAGGGCATATCAGCCCCAGCATTTT. Its translation: CASSMGQRAYQPQHF. V is TRBV19 and J is TRBJ1-5; 7 positions match TRBD1. Trimming removed 3 bases from V and 5 bases from J; junction bases left unmatched: 7. The CDR3 length is 15 residues. Germline V gene lookup returns CDR1 LNHDA and CDR2 SQIVND (reference sequence).

CDR3 protein: CASSSRAQRWTQYF. CDR3 in DNA: TGTGCCAGCAGCTCCCGGGCCCAGCGGTGGACCCAGTACTTC. The rearrangement joins TRBV5-6 to TRBJ2-5; possible D gene TRBD2, 5 bases. The V end lost 3 bases, the J end lost 7 bases, and 16 bases lay between the germline ends. There are 14 residues in the CDR3. CDR1 is SGHDT and CDR2 is YYEEEE in the germline V gene.

This clonotype showed up just a few times. This chain links TRBV30 with TRBJ2-2; D is unresolved. The CDR3 consists of 12 residues. Germline V lookup: CDR1 GTSNPN, CDR2 SVGIG (reference sequence). The V end lost 1 base, the J end lost 6 bases, and 6 bases lay between the germline ends. CDR3: CAWSARSGELFF. CDR3 nucleotide sequence: TGTGCCTGGAGTGCCAGATCCGGGGAGCTGTTTTTT.

The chain joins TRBV20-1 to TRBJ1-1; D uncertain. The CDR3 totals 15 residues. Trimming removed 3 bases at V and 3 bases at J, with 17 bases between. Germline V gene lookup returns CDR1 DFQATT and CDR2 SNEGSKA (reference sequence). CDR3 sequence: CSARSDRREDTEAFF. Here the CDR3 DNA reads TGCAGTGCTAGGTCCGATCGAAGGGAGGACACTGAAGCTTTCTTT.

The chain couples TRBV3-1 to TRBJ2-7; D possibly corresponds to TRBD2 (7 bases). Trimming took 4 bases from V and 6 from J, leaving 19 bases between them. This CDR3 contains 15 residues. CDR1 and CDR2 from the germline V gene are LGHDT and YNNKEL (reference sequence). The CDR3 sequence: CASSPQGGSLREQYF. The CDR3 DNA is TGTGCCAGCAGCCCACAGGGAGGGTCCCTTCGCGAGCAGTACTTC.

The CDR3 loop is CASSVDKQGTSYEQYF. The CDR3 nucleotides read TGTGCCAGCAGCGTTGACAAACAGGGGACGTCTTACGAGCAGTACTTC. The rearrangement links TRBV9 to TRBJ2-7; TRBD1 agrees at 7 bases. Trimming took 2 bases from V and 4 from J; bases not matched to a gene: 12. This CDR3 has 16 amino acids. The germline CDR1 and CDR2 sequences are SGDLS and YYNGEE.

This clonotype was detected only a few times. The chain links TRBV6-2 or TRBV6-3 to TRBJ2-1, with 12 bases fitting TRBD2. The V segment lost 6 bases and the J segment 0 bases; nucleotides outside the gene matches: 6. This CDR3 has 17 amino acids. Germline V lookup: CDR1 MNHEY, CDR2 SVGEGT. CDR3 amino acids: CASRRGLAGSSYNEQFF. DNA of the CDR3: TGTGCCAGCAGACGTGGACTAGCGGGGTCCTCCTACAATGAGCAGTTCTTC.

There are many counts of this clonotype. A junction end diverges from the germline sequence, so it may reflect a read error. The chain uses TRBV2 and TRBJ2-1, with 12 bases aligning to TRBD2. The CDR3 has 19 residues. Germline V CDR1 and CDR2: SNHLY, FYNNEI. The CDR3 DNA reads as TGTGCCAGCAGTGGTGCCGTGACTAGCGGGAGAGGTGTCTACGATGAGCAGTTCTTC. Its translation is CASSGAVTSGRGVYDEQFF. Full variable domain (rest looked up from reference TRBV2 and TRBJ2-1): EPEVTQTPSHQVTQMGQEVILRCVPISNHLYFYWYRQILGQKVEFLVSFYNNEISEKSEIFDDQFSVERPDGSNFTLKIRSTKLEDSAMYFCASSGAVTSGRGVYDEQFFGPGTRLTVL.

This clonotype was counted at least ten times. V gene TRBV9 combines with J gene TRBJ2-3, with D possibly being TRBD2 (6 bases). Trimming left V 4 bases short and J 1 base short, with 10 bases between. Germline V lookup: CDR1 SGDLS, CDR2 YYNGEE. The CDR3 contains 14 residues. The CDR3 spells CASSRLAGTDTQYF. The CDR3 region has the DNA TGTGCCAGCAGCAGGTTAGCGGGCACAGATACGCAGTATTTT.

At least ten counts were recorded for this clonotype. V gene TRBV6-5 combines with J gene TRBJ1-1; D possibly corresponds to TRBD1 (5 bases). The V and J ends lost 0 bases and 4 bases respectively, with 12 bases between them. The CDR3 spans 15 residues. Germline assignment: CDR1 MNHEY and CDR2 SVGAGI. The CDR3 loop reads CASSYSRGWGTEAFF. The CDR3 bases are TGTGCCAGCAGTTACTCGAGGGGTTGGGGCACTGAAGCTTTCTTT.